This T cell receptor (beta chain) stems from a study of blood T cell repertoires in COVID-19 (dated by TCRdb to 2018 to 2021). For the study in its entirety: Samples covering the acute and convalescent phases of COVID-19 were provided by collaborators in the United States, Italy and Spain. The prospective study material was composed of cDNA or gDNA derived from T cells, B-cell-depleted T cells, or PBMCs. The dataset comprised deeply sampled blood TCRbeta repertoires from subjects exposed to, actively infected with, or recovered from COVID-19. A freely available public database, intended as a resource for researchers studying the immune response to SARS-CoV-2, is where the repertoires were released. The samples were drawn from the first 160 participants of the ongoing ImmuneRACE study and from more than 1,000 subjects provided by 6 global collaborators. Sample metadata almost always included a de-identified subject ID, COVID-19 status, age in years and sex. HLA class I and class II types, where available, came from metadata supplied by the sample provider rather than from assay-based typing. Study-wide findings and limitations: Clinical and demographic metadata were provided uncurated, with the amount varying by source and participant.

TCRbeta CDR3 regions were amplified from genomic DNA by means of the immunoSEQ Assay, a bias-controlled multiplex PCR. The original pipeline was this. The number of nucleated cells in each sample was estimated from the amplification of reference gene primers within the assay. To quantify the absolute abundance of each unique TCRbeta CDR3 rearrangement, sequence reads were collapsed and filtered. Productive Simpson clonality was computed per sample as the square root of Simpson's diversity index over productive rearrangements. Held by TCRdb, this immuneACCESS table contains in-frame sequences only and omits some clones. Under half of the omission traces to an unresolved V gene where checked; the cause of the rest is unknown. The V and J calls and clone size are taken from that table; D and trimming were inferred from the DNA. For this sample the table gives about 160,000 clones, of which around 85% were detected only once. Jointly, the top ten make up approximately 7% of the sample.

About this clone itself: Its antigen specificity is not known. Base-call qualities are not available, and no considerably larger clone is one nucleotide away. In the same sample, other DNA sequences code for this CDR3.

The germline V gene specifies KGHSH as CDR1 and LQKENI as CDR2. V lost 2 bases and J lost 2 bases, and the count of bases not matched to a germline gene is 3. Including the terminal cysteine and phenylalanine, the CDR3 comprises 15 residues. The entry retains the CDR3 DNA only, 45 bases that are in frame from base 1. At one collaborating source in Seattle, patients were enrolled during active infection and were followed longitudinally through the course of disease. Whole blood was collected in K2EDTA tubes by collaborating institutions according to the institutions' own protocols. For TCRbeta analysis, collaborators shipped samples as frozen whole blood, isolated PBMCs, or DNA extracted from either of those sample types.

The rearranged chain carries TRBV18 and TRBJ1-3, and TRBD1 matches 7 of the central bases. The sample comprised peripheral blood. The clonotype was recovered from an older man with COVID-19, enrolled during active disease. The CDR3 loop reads CASSPETGAGNTIYF. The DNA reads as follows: TGTGCCAGCTCACCAGAAACAGGGGCTGGAAACACCATATATTTT. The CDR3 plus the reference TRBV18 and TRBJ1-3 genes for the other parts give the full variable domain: NAGVMQNPRHLVRRRGQEARLRCSPMKGHSHVYWYRQLPEEGLKFMVYLQKENIIDESGMPKERFSAEFPKEGPSILRIQQVVRGDSAAYFCASSPETGAGNTIYFGEGSWLTVV.